The 32 T cell receptor beta chains below come from one sample, sequenced in a study of blood T cells in healthy people across ages. A second PCR of 7 to 11 cycles used a sample-barcoded 5' primer and a J-beta primer mix. Using its own MiXCR run on the 5' RACE reads, TCRdb lists one record per CDR3 protein. This repertoire shows 1.6 million or so distinct CDR3 sequences, roughly 32% found once; its top ten account for 11%. Sequencing was performed on blood. The receptor source for this set is a woman aged 25-40 years in good health.

The chain joins TRBV2 to TRBJ2-1; 8 positions agree with TRBD2. CDR1 is SNHLY, CDR2 FYNNEI, per germline. The CDR3 is made up of 14 amino acids. V shed 7 bases and J 7 bases; nucleotides not matched to a gene: 9. The CDR3 DNA reads TGTGCCAGCAAATACTCGGGGGGGCGGAATGAGCAGTTCTTC. Amino acid sequence: CASKYSGGRNEQFF. The complete variable domain, with remaining parts taken from reference TRBV2 and TRBJ2-1, reads EPEVTQTPSHQVTQMGQEVILRCVPISNHLYFYWYRQILGQKVEFLVSFYNNEISEKSEIFDDQFSVERPDGSNFTLKIRSTKLEDSAMYFCASKYSGGRNEQFFGPGTRLTVL.

This clonotype was counted many times. The chain uses TRBV20-1 and TRBJ2-3, with a tentative D call TRBD2 (6 bases). V dropped 1 base and J dropped 4 bases, with 15 bases sitting between them. Germline V gene lookup returns CDR1 DFQATT and CDR2 SNEGSKA (reference sequence). The CDR3 covers 15 residues. CDR3 sequence: CSARVGGIKSDTQYF. The CDR3 DNA follows: TGCAGTGCTAGAGTCGGAGGGATCAAGTCAGATACGCAGTATTTT.

V is TRBV24-1 and J is TRBJ1-2; 7 bases are a match to TRBD1. V shed 4 bases, J shed 3 bases, and the junction held 4 bases outside the gene matches. This CDR3 is built from 14 residues. Germline lookup yields CDR1 KGHDR and CDR2 SFDVKD. The chain's CDR3 is CATSEPDRDYGYTF. DNA of the CDR3: TGTGCCACCAGTGAACCTGACAGGGACTATGGCTACACCTTC.

This clonotype has more than one count but fewer than ten. This chain connects TRBV29-1 to TRBJ1-1, with TRBD1 identical over 9 bases. CDR3 length: 13 amino acids. Germline trimming cut 5 bases from V and 4 bases from J; bases unmatched to any gene: 5. CDR1 is SQVTM, CDR2 ANQGSEA, per germline. In DNA, the CDR3 is TGCAGCGTTCGACACAGGGGGCCCACTGAAGCTTTCTTT. Translated, it gives CSVRHRGPTEAFF.

The sample holds a few counts of this clonotype. J is TRBJ1-2 and V is TRBV21-1; no check of the table's D call, TRBD1, against the DNA was made. TRBV21-1 is shown as a pseudogene. There are 15 residues in the CDR3. CDR3 in amino acids: CASSDWGEANYGYTF. The CDR3 nucleotides are TGTGCCAGCAGCGATTGGGGGGAAGCTAACTATGGCTACACCTTC.

V usage is TRBV9 and J usage is TRBJ2-3; 8 bases are a match to TRBD2. The ends lost 3 bases at V and 2 bases at J; junction bases unmatched: 8. Germline CDR1 SGDLS, CDR2 YYNGEE. The CDR3 length is 16 residues. CDR3 amino acids: CASSAQQRGLTDTQYF. CDR3 in DNA: TGTGCCAGCAGCGCCCAGCAGCGGGGGCTCACAGATACGCAGTATTTT.

The table lists this clonotype with many counts. V is TRBV20-1 and J is TRBJ2-5; TRBD1 matches 8 bases. CDR3 length: 13 residues. With 1 base clipped from V and 2 bases from J, the junction kept 0 bases outside the gene matches. CDR1 is DFQATT and CDR2 is SNEGSKA in the germline V gene (reference sequence). For the CDR3, the DNA is TGCAGTGCTAGAGGGACAGGGCAAGAGACCCAGTACTTC. Its translation: CSARGTGQETQYF.

The rearrangement links TRBV24-1 to TRBJ2-7; 12 bases fit TRBD2. Germline CDR1 reads KGHDR; CDR2 reads SFDVKD. After removal of 12 bases from V and 4 bases from J, the junction contained 3 bases not matched to a gene. CDR3 length: 12 amino acids. The CDR3 loop reads CAAGTSGYEQYF. The CDR3 bases are TGTGCCGCCGGGACTAGCGGGTACGAGCAGTACTTC.

This clonotype was counted ten times or more. The chain has TRBV12-3 or TRBV12-4 and TRBJ1-2; weak D call: TRBD1 (6 bases). V gave up 3 bases and J gave up 5 bases, with 10 bases separating them. The CDR3 has 13 amino acids. DNA of the CDR3: TGTGCCAGCAGTTTCTCCAGGGGTTATGGCTACACCTTC. Its protein is CASSFSRGYGYTF.

This clonotype was detected only once. The chain couples TRBV6-5 to TRBJ1-1; 9 bases are a match to TRBD1. Unmatched junction bases numbered 4, after V lost 7 bases and J lost 1 base. Germline CDR1 and CDR2: MNHEY and SVGAGI. The length of the CDR3 is 14 residues. DNA of the CDR3: TGTGCCAGCAAACGGACAGGGGCGAACACTGAAGCTTTCTTT. As protein: CASKRTGANTEAFF.

This clonotype appeared a few times. The chain couples TRBV9 to TRBJ1-4; 7 bases fit TRBD1. V shed 0 bases, J shed 8 bases, and the junction held 4 bases outside the gene matches. Germline V lookup: CDR1 SGDLS, CDR2 YYNGEE. CDR3 length equals 14 residues. The DNA of the CDR3 is TGTGCCAGCAGCGTAGGGGGACAGCACGAAAAACTGTTTTTT. It yields the protein CASSVGGQHEKLFF.

Only one count was recorded for this clonotype. The chain uses TRBV7-8 and TRBJ1-5; no firm D call. Per the germline V gene, CDR1 is SGHVS and CDR2 is FQNEAQ. Trimming pared 5 bases from V and 8 bases from J, leaving 10 bases between. CDR3 size: 12 residues. The CDR3 here is CASSLRLEPQHF. DNA of the CDR3: TGTGCCAGCAGCCTACGGTTGGAGCCCCAGCATTTT.

The gene calls are TRBV6-6 and TRBJ2-1, with D tentatively TRBD1 or TRBD2 (5 bases each). This CDR3 has 13 residues. V shed 6 bases and J shed 4 bases, with 10 bases lying between them. The germline gives CDR1 MNHNY, CDR2 SVGAGI (reference sequence). Written as DNA, the CDR3 is TGTGCCAGCAGGGGGACGCTTTACAATGAGCAGTTCTTC. Its translation is CASRGTLYNEQFF.

This chain's CDR3 is CASYERAAAYTEAFF. The CDR3 DNA follows: TGTGCCAGCTACGAACGGGCGGCTGCATACACTGAAGCTTTCTTT. The gene calls are TRBV7-3 and TRBJ1-1; no definite D call. CDR1 and CDR2 from the germline V gene are SGHTA and FQGTGA. This CDR3 has 15 residues. Trimming took off 8 bases at V and 3 bases at J, with 19 bases between the two ends.

The chain recombines TRBV6-1 with TRBJ1-1, with unresolved D. Trimming pared 7 bases from V and 2 bases from J, leaving 14 bases between. The CDR3 is 14 residues long. The germline V gene encodes CDR1 MNHNS and CDR2 SASEGT. The CDR3 nucleotides read TGTGCCAGCACCCTTATAAGCTCAAACACTGAAGCTTTCTTT. This gives the protein CASTLISSNTEAFF.

The chain uses TRBV11-2 and TRBJ1-6; tentatively, D is TRBD1 (5 bases). Trimming removed 1 base from V and 16 bases from J, with 14 bases in between. This CDR3 contains 13 residues. Germline CDR1 is SGHAT and CDR2 is FQNNGV. CDR3 amino acids: CASSLADVGPLHF. The CDR3 region has the DNA TGTGCCAGCAGCTTAGCGGATGTGGGGCCACTCCACTTT.

Only a few counts were recorded for this clonotype. V is TRBV7-2 and J is TRBJ1-2; 7 bases line up with TRBD1. Per germline, CDR1 SGHTA and CDR2 FQGNSA. V trimming: 7 bases; J trimming: 3 bases; junction bases outside the gene matches: 5. The CDR3 is made up of 13 amino acids. CDR3 residues: CASNRDSYYGYTF. As DNA, the CDR3 is TGTGCCAGCAACCGGGACAGCTACTATGGCTACACCTTC.

The rearrangement uses TRBV7-9 and TRBJ1-1; maybe TRBD1 (6 bases). The germline V gene encodes CDR1 SEHNR and CDR2 FQNEAQ (reference sequence). V was clipped by 1 base and J by 5 bases, with 17 bases between them. The CDR3 has 16 amino acids. The CDR3 region is CASSLGGNREKTEAFF. CDR3 sequence (DNA): TGTGCCAGCAGCTTAGGAGGTAACAGGGAGAAAACTGAAGCTTTCTTT. Full variable domain (rest looked up from reference TRBV7-9 and TRBJ1-1): DTGVSQNPRHKITKRGQNVTFRCDPISEHNRLYWYRQTLGQGPEFLTYFQNEAQLEKSRLLSDRFSAERPKGSFSTLEIQRTEQGDSAMYLCASSLGGNREKTEAFFGQGTRLTVV.

CDR3 sequence reads: CATSGGTTYEQYF. CDR3 bases: TGTGCCACCAGCGGGGGGACCACCTACGAGCAGTACTTC. The chain has TRBV15 and TRBJ2-7, with a possible D match to TRBD2 (6 bases). V was pared by 5 bases and J by 2 bases, with 10 bases between. This CDR3 is 13 amino acids long. Looked up from germline, CDR1 is LNHNV and CDR2 is YYDKDF (reference sequence).

This clonotype was counted at least ten times. The chain combines TRBV29-1 with TRBJ2-1; 11 nucleotides match TRBD2. Per the germline V gene, CDR1 is SQVTM and CDR2 is ANQGSEA. V shed 5 bases, J shed 3 bases, and the junction held 3 bases outside the gene matches. The CDR3 has 14 amino acids. This CDR3 is CSVILAGVYNEQFF. DNA for the CDR3: TGCAGCGTTATACTAGCGGGAGTCTACAATGAGCAGTTCTTC.

In this sample, this clonotype turned up once. The junction departs from germline at one end; a sequencing error may be responsible. This chain uses TRBV12-3 or TRBV12-4 with TRBJ1-3; D remains ambiguous. The CDR3 totals 15 residues. The CDR3 DNA reads TGTGCCAGCAGAATGGACTGGAGCTCTGGAAGCACCATATATTTT. It specifies CASRMDWSSGSTIYF.

V usage is TRBV5-1 and J usage is TRBJ2-7; 11 bases are shared with TRBD1. CDR1 SGHRS and CDR2 YFSETQ come from the germline V gene. The length of the CDR3 is 15 residues. J gave up 3 bases and V 0 bases, and 2 bases lay outside the gene matches. The CDR3 coding sequence is TGCGCCAGCAGCTTGGGGGGACAGGGGGACTACGAGCAGTACTTC. This codes for CASSLGGQGDYEQYF.

The rearrangement links TRBV3-1 to TRBJ2-1; maybe TRBD2 (5 bases). Trimming removed 4 bases at V and 2 bases at J, with 12 bases between. Germline CDR1 is LGHDT and CDR2 is YNNKEL (reference sequence). The CDR3 covers 15 residues. The CDR3 DNA reads TGTGCCAGCAGCCCCATGACGGGGACCTACAATGAGCAGTTCTTC. Translation: CASSPMTGTYNEQFF.

This clonotype came up many times. The chain couples TRBV4-1 to TRBJ2-7, with D unclear. Germline V lookup: CDR1 MGHRA, CDR2 YSYEKL. Trimming removed 2 bases from V and 0 bases from J, with 8 bases in between. The CDR3 is 14 residues long. CDR3 DNA sequence: TGCGCCAGCAGCCAACTTACGGGCTCCTACGAGCAGTACTTC. It is translated as CASSQLTGSYEQYF.

This clonotype was seen ten or more times. The CDR3 spells CASSSSGGARTDTQYF. Here the CDR3 DNA reads TGTGCCAGCAGCTCTAGCGGGGGGGCAAGGACAGATACGCAGTATTTT. The chain links TRBV2 to TRBJ2-3, with 12 bases lining up with TRBD2. Germline V lookup: CDR1 SNHLY, CDR2 FYNNEI. J lost 3 bases, V lost 6 bases, and 7 bases had no gene match. The CDR3 totals 16 residues.

This clonotype was observed many times. The chain joins TRBV12-3 or TRBV12-4 to TRBJ1-2, with D perhaps matching TRBD1 (5 bases). Deletions cut 5 bases from V and 8 bases from J, with 12 bases between. The CDR3 extends over 12 amino acids. CDR3 nucleotide sequence: TGTGCCAGCAGTCTAAGGGGCGGGGGCTACACCTTC. Amino acids: CASSLRGGGYTF.

This clonotype was picked up a small number of times. J is TRBJ2-1 and V is TRBV28; 13 bases map to TRBD2. The CDR3 runs to 14 residues. V shed 3 bases and J 9 bases; nucleotides not matched to a gene: 2. Germline loops: CDR1 MDHEN, CDR2 SYDVKM. The CDR3 reads CASSFTSGRGEQFF. The CDR3 nucleotides read TGTGCCAGCAGTTTCACTAGCGGGAGGGGTGAGCAGTTCTTC.

The V call is TRBV5-1, the J call TRBJ2-5; 9 bases map to TRBD1. Per the germline V gene, CDR1 is SGHRS and CDR2 is YFSETQ. The junction had 6 bases not matched to a gene; V was cut back by 4 bases and J by 5 bases. This CDR3 comprises 14 residues. DNA of the CDR3: TGCGCCAGCAGCCGGGACAGGGAGACGGAGACCCAGTACTTC. Residues: CASSRDRETETQYF.

The V gene is TRBV29-1, the J gene TRBJ2-3; D is unresolved. CDR3 size: 12 residues. Germline-derived CDR1 and CDR2 are SQVTM and ANQGSEA. Deletions cut 4 bases from V and 6 bases from J, with 11 bases between. The CDR3 protein is CSVASILDTQYF. Written as DNA, the CDR3 is TGCAGCGTTGCCAGTATACTGGATACGCAGTATTTT.

The chain uses TRBV7-2 and TRBJ1-5; possibly TRBD1 for D (5 bases). This CDR3 has 15 amino acids. Germline V gene sequence: CDR1 SGHTA, CDR2 FQGNSA. Trimming took off 1 base at V and 1 base at J, with 8 bases between the two ends. The CDR3 DNA reads as TGTGCCAGCAGCTTAGGGGGGTGGAGCAATCAGCCCCAGCATTTT. Its translation is CASSLGGWSNQPQHF. Using reference TRBV7-2 and TRBJ1-5 for the parts outside the CDR3, the full variable domain is GAGVSQSPSNKVTEKGKDVELRCDPISGHTALYWYRQSLGQGLEFLIYFQGNSAPDKSGLPSDRFSAERTGGSVSTLTIQRTQQEDSAVYLCASSLGGWSNQPQHFGDGTRLSIL.

This clonotype was counted a few times. The chain joins TRBV12-3 or TRBV12-4 to TRBJ1-5; D is uncertain. This CDR3 has 15 residues. The ends were cut back, 6 bases at V and 0 bases at J, with 12 bases in the middle. The DNA of the CDR3 is TGTGCCAGCAGCAGTTCGGTTCGTAGCAATCAGCCCCAGCATTTT. As protein: CASSSSVRSNQPQHF.

V and J are TRBV9 and TRBJ2-5, with 9 bases lining up with TRBD2. Per germline, CDR1 SGDLS and CDR2 YYNGEE. CDR3 length: 17 residues. Trimming removed 0 bases from V and 5 bases from J; junction bases left unmatched: 11. CDR3 sequence: CASSVGSRGGAGETQYF. The CDR3 DNA reads TGTGCCAGCAGCGTAGGGTCTCGCGGGGGGGCCGGGGAGACCCAGTACTTC.